This TCR beta chain was identified during a study of response to subunit inactivated influenza vaccine. TCRdb used MiXCR to reprocess the RT-PCR reads, holding one entry per CDR3 protein. The table lists under 850,000 distinct CDR3 sequences, about 18% of them singletons, with 11% in the top ten. This specimen consisted of PBMCs from blood, obtained about 5 days after vaccination. The sequence was collected from a man between 50 and 59 years old who received an inactivated influenza vaccine.

The CDR3 nucleotides are TGTGCCAGCAGCTTAATCCTACGAGGTGGCGGGGAGCTGTTTTTT. Protein product: CASSLILRGGGELFF. The chain recombines TRBV11-2 with TRBJ2-2; D ambiguous. V lost 2 bases, J lost 7 bases, and 14 bases lay in between. The CDR3 consists of 15 residues. Germline CDR1 and CDR2: SGHAT and FQNNGV.